This T cell receptor beta chain was recovered during a study of Ad26.COV2.S vaccination and SARS-CoV-2 variants. Overall study: Dosing was one shot or two shots 56 days apart.

Treatment given: around 19 received Ad26.COV2.S at low or high dose, single or two shots; about 5 received placebo; per-sample allocation not given. Samples were taken on day 63 after the first vaccine or placebo injection. There are 14 residues in the CDR3. Trimming stripped 5 bases from V and 2 bases from J, with 12 bases between. Per germline, CDR1 LGHDT and CDR2 YNNKEL (reference sequence). Using immunoSEQ multiplex PCR, the repertoire was profiled, and TCRdb retains in-frame clones only, with some absent. This sample has about 680,000 clones, with around 92% found just once. The clonotype comes from a person aged 18 to 65 who received the Ad26.COV2.S COVID-19 vaccine or a placebo. The material sequenced was peripheral blood, taken in a trial of Ad26.COV2.S vaccine versus placebo. The chain employs TRBV3-1 (or the pseudogene TRBV3-2) and TRBJ2-5, with D perhaps TRBD1 (6 bases). CDR3 DNA sequence: TGTGCCAGCAGCGCAGGGGCCCTTCAAGAGACCCAGTACTTC. Amino acids: CASSAGALQETQYF.